These 7 T cell receptor beta chains share one sample of origin, sequenced in a study of PD-1 blockade in classical Hodgkin lymphoma. Brentuximab vedotin exposure varied, and every patient relapsed after autologous stem cell transplantation. The assay was immunoSEQ multiplex PCR, and TCRdb's table has in-frame clones only and misses some. The sample carries about 22,000 clones, about four fifths recorded once. The sequenced sample was peripheral blood mononuclear cells (PBMCs), obtained before the second cycle of nivolumab. The receptors were gathered from a human donor with classical Hodgkin lymphoma.

The chain links TRBV5-1 to TRBJ2-1, with unresolved D. V shed 6 bases and J shed 6 bases, with 10 bases lying between them. The CDR3 contains 12 residues. Per the germline V gene, CDR1 is SGHRS and CDR2 is YFSETQ. CDR3 residues: CASTYTSNEQFF. The CDR3 nucleotides read TGCGCCAGCACTTACACCAGCAATGAGCAGTTCTTC.

V is TRBV6-5 and J is TRBJ1-6; 9 bases align to TRBD1. V was clipped by 5 bases and J by 7 bases; unmatched bases: 6. This CDR3 has 15 amino acids. Per germline, CDR1 MNHEY and CDR2 SVGAGI. The CDR3 spells CASSKQGARNSPLHF. The CDR3 DNA sequence: TGTGCCAGCAGTAAACAGGGGGCGCGGAATTCACCCCTCCACTTT.

The chain carries TRBV2 and TRBJ2-7; 9 bases are shared with TRBD1. The V gene's germline CDR1 is SNHLY and CDR2 FYNNEI. The CDR3 has 14 residues. V lost 8 bases to trimming and J lost 0 bases; unmatched junction nucleotides: 5. The CDR3 here is CASVRQGGSYEQYF. DNA for the CDR3: TGTGCCAGCGTTAGACAGGGGGGCTCCTACGAGCAGTACTTC. Looking up the rest from reference TRBV2 and TRBJ2-7 gives the full variable domain: EPEVTQTPSHQVTQMGQEVILRCVPISNHLYFYWYRQILGQKVEFLVSFYNNEISEKSEIFDDQFSVERPDGSNFTLKIRSTKLEDSAMYFCASVRQGGSYEQYFGPGTRLTVT.

The rearrangement links TRBV5-1 to TRBJ1-2; 7 bases match TRBD1. The length of the CDR3 is 15 residues. From germline, CDR1 is SGHRS and CDR2 YFSETQ. The trim removed 6 bases at V and 2 bases at J, leaving 10 bases unmatched. The CDR3 bases are TGCGCCAGCACTTCAGGGACAGTCAACAACTATGGCTACACCTTC. It yields the protein CASTSGTVNNYGYTF.

The genes are TRBV5-8 and TRBJ1-5; tentatively, D is TRBD1 (5 bases). Germline CDR1 and CDR2: SGHTS and YDEGEE. This CDR3 contains 18 residues. V was cut by 1 base and J by 6 bases, with 23 bases left in between. The CDR3 nucleotides read TGTGCCAGCAGCTTGTCCCCACCGGTCAGGGCTCGGGGTCAGCCCCAGCATTTT. Its protein is CASSLSPPVRARGQPQHF.

The gene calls are TRBV30 and TRBJ2-1; D gene uncertain. The CDR3 spans 17 residues. The V end lost 0 bases, the J end lost 3 bases, and 18 bases lay between the germline ends. Germline values: CDR1 GTSNPN, CDR2 SVGIG (reference sequence). CDR3 sequence (DNA): TGTGCCTGGAGTGTAGACCCGTCCGAGACCTACTACAATGAGCAGTTCTTC. Protein sequence: CAWSVDPSETYYNEQFF.

V usage is TRBV19 and J usage is TRBJ1-5; no clear D gene. Germline-derived CDR1 and CDR2 are LNHDA and SQIVND (reference sequence). The CDR3 runs 16 residues. V lost 1 base and J 4 bases, leaving 14 bases between the germline ends. Written as DNA, the CDR3 is TGTGCCAGTAGTATAGGAAAAAGCCTGGTTAATCAGCCCCAGCATTTT. Protein sequence: CASSIGKSLVNQPQHF.